Here is one TCR beta chain with its context. This clonotype showed up just a few times. Its antigen remains undetermined. The junction departs from the called germline gene at one end, perhaps through a read error. This record comes from a study of blood T cells in healthy people across ages (dated by TCRdb to between 2014 and 2017). Background for the entire study: Template switching captured roughly one uniquely barcoded TCR beta cDNA molecule per two T cells in model experiments. The study measured age-related changes in TCR beta repertoire diversity using deep sequencing normalized with unique cDNA molecular identifiers. The donors were split into four age groups: young (average 16 years), middle-aged (more than 35), aged (roughly 65) and long-lived (approximately 80). To avoid experimental bias, donors of different ages were distributed randomly across sequencing lanes. For two donors (one aged 18 to 29 and one aged 80 or older), the study analyzed two additional independent replicas of 1 million unique cDNA reads from the same blood draw.

The donors were roughly 39 Caucasian individuals from Russia, aged about 6 to 100 years, who were systemically healthy. Roughly 10 milliliters of peripheral blood were drawn from each donor into EDTA-treated Vacutainer tubes. PBMCs were isolated by Ficoll-Paque density-gradient centrifugation, with at least 6 million obtained per sample. Trizol reagent was used to extract total RNA from the PBMCs, yielding at least 6 micrograms per sample. Naive CD45RAhigh/CD27high T cell percentages were measured by flow cytometry on a PBMC aliquot from every donor. Counted from cysteine to phenylalanine, this CDR3 has 16 amino acids. The DNA shown is the 48-base CDR3, in frame from base 1. CDR1 and CDR2 are read off the germline V gene as SGHTA and FQGNSA. Results the study describes overall, beyond this receptor: Observed TCR beta diversity per million T cells fell roughly linearly with age, and a significant reduction was already apparent by age approximately 41. Donor CMV infection status was unknown, potentially confounding age-related changes in expanded clonotypes. Compared with the aged group, the long-lived group had more naive CD4+ T cells, fewer expanded clones and increased TCR diversity, suggesting age selection. Total diversity estimates from one million sequenced T cells were considered lower bounds and underestimates. The percentage of naive T cells measured by flow cytometry correlated strongly with observed TCR beta diversity. Conclusive comparison of naive and antigen-experienced compartments was prevented by the profiling of bulk unsorted PBMCs.

Preparation of the library involved 5' RACE. Sequencing was carried out with an Illumina HiSeq 2500. The second PCR ran for roughly 7 to 11 cycles and used a J-beta primer mix along with a sample-barcoded 5' primer. A unique molecular identifier was introduced onto each TCR beta cDNA molecule by a template-switch 5' adaptor carrying 12 random nucleotides. Each sample yielded at least 2.5 million CDR3-containing paired-end reads. First-strand cDNA synthesis was performed from all RNA using the Mint cDNA synthesis kit, with priming by a TRBC-specific oligonucleotide. Following uracil-DNA glycosylase treatment, a first 18-cycle PCR with universal primers M1SS and BC2_uni_R was performed on all cDNA. The original methods were these. Each sample was normalized by randomly selecting 1 million high-quality reads, each carrying a distinct molecular identifier. Reads with shared molecular identifiers were discarded instead of being binned into consensus sequences. MiTCR, with a Q25 quality threshold and the strictest error-elimination algorithm, was used for CDR3 identification, clonotype clustering and error correction. A nonparametric unseen species model with Euler transformation was used to estimate lower-bound total TCR beta diversity. The raw public reads went through TCRdb reprocessing: fastp at Q25, MiXCR clone calling, in-frame beta chains kept. Rows are combined by CDR3 protein, so each entry shows the most common genes and DNA. The V and J calls and clone size are TCRdb's, not the authors'. This sample is represented by around 1,500,000 distinct CDR3 sequences; 25% to 30% of them were singletons. Of the sample, more than 6% falls within the top ten clones.

The sequence came from a woman aged 30 to 39 in good health. The sequence joins TRBV7-2 to TRBJ1-2, and TRBD1 matches 12 of the central bases. The specimen sequenced was blood. The encoded CDR3 is CASSVAGTGGSYGYTF. The nucleotide sequence reads as follows: TGTGCCAGCAGCGTAGCCGGGACAGGGGGCTCTTATGGCTACACCTTC.